The 13 T cell receptor beta chains below all came from one sample that was sequenced in a study of cytomegalovirus exposure and HLA in healthy donors. Primers included in the PCR were 60 Vbeta and 13 Jbeta primers. Sequenced by immunoSEQ multiplex PCR; TCRdb stores in-frame clones only, minus some. The data hold under 250,000 clones, with just under 80% observed a single time. Sequencing was carried out using PBMCs. Receptors originate from a boy aged 5-17 years in good health and CMV-seronegative.

This chain uses TRBV2 with TRBJ2-7; D remains unclear. Germline CDR1 and CDR2: SNHLY and FYNNEI. There are 14 residues in the CDR3. V shed 0 bases and J shed 0 bases, with 6 bases lying between them. Here the CDR3 DNA reads TGTGCCAGCAGTGAAGCGCGGAGCTCCTACGAGCAGTACTTC. It encodes CASSEARSSYEQYF. Combining the CDR3 with reference TRBV2 and TRBJ2-7 gives the whole variable domain EPEVTQTPSHQVTQMGQEVILRCVPISNHLYFYWYRQILGQKVEFLVSFYNNEISEKSEIFDDQFSVERPDGSNFTLKIRSTKLEDSAMYFCASSEARSSYEQYFGPGTRLTVT.

The chain recombines TRBV9 with TRBJ2-7; 8 nucleotides line up with TRBD1. The CDR3 consists of 14 residues. V dropped 3 bases and J dropped 3; count of bases not matched to a gene: 5. Germline CDR1 and CDR2: SGDLS and YYNGEE. The CDR3 sequence is CASSGGTGNYEQYF. CDR3 coding DNA: TGTGCCAGCAGCGGAGGGACAGGTAACTACGAGCAGTACTTC.

The gene calls are TRBV5-8 and TRBJ1-1; D ambiguous. Germline V gene data show CDR1 as SGHTS and CDR2 as YDEGEE. This CDR3 has 13 amino acids. The V end was cut by 1 base, the J end by 1 base, with 5 bases between. CDR3 region: CASSLNKNTEAFF. The CDR3 DNA reads as TGTGCCAGCAGCTTGAACAAGAACACTGAAGCTTTCTTT.

V is TRBV7-9 and J is TRBJ1-3; 8 bases are shared with TRBD1. CDR3 length: 18 residues. Losses at the gene ends were 2 bases for V and 5 bases for J; bases not matched to a gene: 14. CDR1 SEHNR and CDR2 FQNEAQ come from the germline V gene (reference sequence). Written as DNA, the CDR3 is TGTGCCAGCAGCTTATTCTCCGGGTGGCAGGGGGCCAGAAACACCATATATTTT. Amino acid sequence: CASSLFSGWQGARNTIYF.

This clone appeared a few times. The V and J genes are TRBV5-4 and TRBJ2-1; D perhaps matches TRBD2 (6 bases). Germline V gene lookup returns CDR1 SGHNT and CDR2 YYREEE (reference sequence). The CDR3 sequence is 15 residues long. V gave up 2 bases and J gave up 0 bases, with 9 bases separating them. This CDR3 reads CASSFETSSYNEQFF. CDR3 bases: TGTGCCAGCAGCTTTGAGACTAGCTCCTACAATGAGCAGTTCTTC.

The table lists this clone with a few counts. This chain uses TRBV9 with TRBJ2-7; TRBD1 aligns across 9 bases. The CDR3 extends over 14 amino acids. Germline V gene lookup returns CDR1 SGDLS and CDR2 YYNGEE. The trim removed 4 bases at V and 5 bases at J, leaving 7 bases unmatched. Here the CDR3 reads CASSFGTGNHEQYF. CDR3 bases: TGTGCCAGCAGCTTCGGGACAGGGAACCACGAGCAGTACTTC. Full variable domain (missing parts from reference TRBV9 and TRBJ2-7): DSGVTQTPKHLITATGQRVTLRCSPRSGDLSVYWYQQSLDQGLQFLIQYYNGEERAKGNILERFSAQQFPDLHSELNLSSLELGDSALYFCASSFGTGNHEQYFGPGTRLTVT.

The rearrangement links TRBV13 to TRBJ1-1; 9 bases fit TRBD1. Germline trimming cut 5 bases from V and 0 bases from J; bases unmatched to any gene: 13. Per germline, CDR1 PRHDT and CDR2 FYEKMQ (reference sequence). The CDR3 covers 18 residues. CDR3 sequence (DNA): TGTGCCAGCAGCCAAAACTACAGGGGGCCCTCACTGAACACTGAAGCTTTCTTT. It encodes CASSQNYRGPSLNTEAFF.

The chain couples TRBV11-2 to TRBJ1-2; the D gene is possibly TRBD1 (5 bases). The CDR3 is made up of 16 amino acids. Germline CDR1 is SGHAT and CDR2 is FQNNGV. Trimming took 1 base from V and 0 from J, leaving 12 bases between them. CDR3: CASSLVSGRANYGYTF. The CDR3 DNA reads as TGTGCCAGCAGCTTAGTGTCAGGCAGGGCTAACTATGGCTACACCTTC.

The V and J genes are TRBV7-3 and TRBJ2-7, with 8 bases aligning to TRBD2. The CDR3 covers 17 residues. V was clipped by 4 bases and J by 4 bases; unmatched bases: 15. Germline V gene data show CDR1 as SGHTA and CDR2 as FQGTGA. CDR3 coding DNA: TGTGCCAGCAGCTCTCTCAAGCGGGGGCTCTCCGGGTACGAGCAGTACTTC. This encodes CASSSLKRGLSGYEQYF.

This chain uses TRBV5-6 with TRBJ1-5, with D possibly being TRBD1 (5 bases). Germline loops: CDR1 SGHDT, CDR2 YYEEEE. Trimming cost V 3 bases and J 6 bases, with 13 bases left between them. CDR3 length equals 14 residues. The CDR3 DNA reads TGTGCCAGCAGCTGGGGCTCGGTCGCTCAGCCCCAGCATTTT. Translating gives CASSWGSVAQPQHF.

Written as DNA, the CDR3 is TGTGCCAGCAGCCGAGCGGACAGCTTGAATGGCTACACCTTC. Translation gives CASSRADSLNGYTF. The chain uses TRBV4-2 and TRBJ1-2, with a possible D match to TRBD1 (6 bases). V lost 4 bases to trimming and J lost 6 bases, with 15 bases between them. Germline CDR1 is LGHNA and CDR2 is YNFKEQ. The CDR3 runs 14 residues.

This clone was seen just once. The chain recombines TRBV30 with TRBJ2-7, with a possible D match to TRBD1 (5 bases). The CDR3 consists of 13 residues. Germline V gives CDR1 GTSNPN, CDR2 SVGIG (reference sequence). Between the trimmed V and J ends, which lost 0 bases and 6 bases, there was a span of 12 bases. CDR3 nucleotide sequence: TGTGCCTGGAGTGTGAAAGGGGTGGGCGAGCAGTACTTC. Its translation: CAWSVKGVGEQYF.

The V gene is TRBV11-2, the J gene TRBJ1-5; no definite D call. The V end was cut by 5 bases, the J end by 11 bases, with 16 bases between. Germline V CDR1 and CDR2: SGHAT, FQNNGV. The CDR3 is 13 amino acids. CDR3 loop: CASSPRTDGTQHF. CDR3 nucleotide sequence: TGTGCCAGCAGCCCTCGAACCGACGGGACCCAGCATTTT. The whole variable domain, filled in from reference TRBV11-2 and TRBJ1-5, reads EAGVAQSPRYKIIEKRQSVAFWCNPISGHATLYWYQQILGQGPKLLIQFQNNGVVDDSQLPKDRFSAERLKGVDSTLKIQPAKLEDSAVYLCASSPRTDGTQHFGDGTRLSIL.